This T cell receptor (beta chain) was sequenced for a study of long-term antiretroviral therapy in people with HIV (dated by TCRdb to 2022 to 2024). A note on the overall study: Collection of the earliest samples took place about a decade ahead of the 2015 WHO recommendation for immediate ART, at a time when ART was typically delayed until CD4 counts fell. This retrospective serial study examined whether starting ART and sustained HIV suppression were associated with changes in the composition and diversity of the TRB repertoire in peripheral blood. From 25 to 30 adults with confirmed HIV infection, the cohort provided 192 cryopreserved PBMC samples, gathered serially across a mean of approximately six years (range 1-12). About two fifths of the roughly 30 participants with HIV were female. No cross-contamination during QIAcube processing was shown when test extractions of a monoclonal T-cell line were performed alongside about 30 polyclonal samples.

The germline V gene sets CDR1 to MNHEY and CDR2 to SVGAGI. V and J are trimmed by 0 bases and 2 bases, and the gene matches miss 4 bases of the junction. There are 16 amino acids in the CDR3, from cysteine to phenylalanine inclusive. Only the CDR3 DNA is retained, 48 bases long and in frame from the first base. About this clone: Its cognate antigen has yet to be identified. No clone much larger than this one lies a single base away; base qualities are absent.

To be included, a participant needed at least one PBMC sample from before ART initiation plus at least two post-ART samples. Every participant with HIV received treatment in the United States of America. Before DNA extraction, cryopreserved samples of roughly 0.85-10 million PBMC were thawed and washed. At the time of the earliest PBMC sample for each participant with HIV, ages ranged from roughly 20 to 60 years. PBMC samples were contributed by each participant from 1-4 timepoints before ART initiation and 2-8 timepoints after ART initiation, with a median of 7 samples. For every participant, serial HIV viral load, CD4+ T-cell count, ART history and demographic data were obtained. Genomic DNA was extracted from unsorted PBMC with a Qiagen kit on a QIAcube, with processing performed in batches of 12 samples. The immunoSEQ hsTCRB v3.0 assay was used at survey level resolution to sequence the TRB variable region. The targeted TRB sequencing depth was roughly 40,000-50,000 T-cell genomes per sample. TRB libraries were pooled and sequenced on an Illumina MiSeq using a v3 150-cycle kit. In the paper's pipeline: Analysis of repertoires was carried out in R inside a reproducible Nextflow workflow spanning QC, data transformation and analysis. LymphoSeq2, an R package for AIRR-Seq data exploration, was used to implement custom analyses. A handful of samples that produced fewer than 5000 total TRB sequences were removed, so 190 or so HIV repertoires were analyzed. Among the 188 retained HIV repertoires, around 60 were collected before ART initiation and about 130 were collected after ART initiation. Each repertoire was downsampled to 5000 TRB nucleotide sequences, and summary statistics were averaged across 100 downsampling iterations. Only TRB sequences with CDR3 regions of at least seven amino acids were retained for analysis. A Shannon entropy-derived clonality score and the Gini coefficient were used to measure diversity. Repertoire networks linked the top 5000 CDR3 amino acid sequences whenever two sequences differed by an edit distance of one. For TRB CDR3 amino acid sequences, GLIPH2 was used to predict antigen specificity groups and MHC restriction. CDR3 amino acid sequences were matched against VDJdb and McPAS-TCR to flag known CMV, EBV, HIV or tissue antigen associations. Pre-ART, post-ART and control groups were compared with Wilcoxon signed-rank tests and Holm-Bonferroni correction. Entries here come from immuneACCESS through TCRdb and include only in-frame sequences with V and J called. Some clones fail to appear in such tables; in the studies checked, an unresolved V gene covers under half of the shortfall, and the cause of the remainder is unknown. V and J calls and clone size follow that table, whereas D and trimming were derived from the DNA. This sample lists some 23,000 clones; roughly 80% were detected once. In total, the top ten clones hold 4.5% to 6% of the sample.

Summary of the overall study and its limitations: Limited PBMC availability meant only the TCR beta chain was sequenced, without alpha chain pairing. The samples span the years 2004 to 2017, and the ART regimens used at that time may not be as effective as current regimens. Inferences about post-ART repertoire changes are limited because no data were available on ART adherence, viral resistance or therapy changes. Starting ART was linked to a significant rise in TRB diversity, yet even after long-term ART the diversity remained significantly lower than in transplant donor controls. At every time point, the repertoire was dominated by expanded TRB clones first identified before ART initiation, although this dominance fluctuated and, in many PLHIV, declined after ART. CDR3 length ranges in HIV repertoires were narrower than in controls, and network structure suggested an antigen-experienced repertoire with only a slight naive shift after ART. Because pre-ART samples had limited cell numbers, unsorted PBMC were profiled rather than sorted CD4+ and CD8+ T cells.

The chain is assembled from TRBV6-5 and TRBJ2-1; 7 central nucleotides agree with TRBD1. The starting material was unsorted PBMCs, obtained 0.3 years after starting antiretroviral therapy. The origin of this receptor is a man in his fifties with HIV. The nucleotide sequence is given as TGTGCCAGCAGTTACTCGGGCCAGGGGGCCTACAATGAGCAGTTCTTC. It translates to CASSYSGQGAYNEQFF.